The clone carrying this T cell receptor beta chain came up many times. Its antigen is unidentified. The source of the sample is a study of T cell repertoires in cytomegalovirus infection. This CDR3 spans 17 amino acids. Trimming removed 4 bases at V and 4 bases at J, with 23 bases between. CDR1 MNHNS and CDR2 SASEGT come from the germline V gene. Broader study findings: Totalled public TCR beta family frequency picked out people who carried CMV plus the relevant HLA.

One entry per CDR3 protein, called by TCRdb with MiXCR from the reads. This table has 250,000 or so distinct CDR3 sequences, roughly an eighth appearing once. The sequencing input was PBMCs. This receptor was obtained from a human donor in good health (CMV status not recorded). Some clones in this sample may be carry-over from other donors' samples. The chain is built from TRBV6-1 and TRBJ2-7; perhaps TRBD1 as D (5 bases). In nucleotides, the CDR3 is TGTGCCAGCAGTGGGGCGGCAGGCTATGCAGGGTGGTACGAGCAGTACTTC. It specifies CASSGAAGYAGWYEQYF.